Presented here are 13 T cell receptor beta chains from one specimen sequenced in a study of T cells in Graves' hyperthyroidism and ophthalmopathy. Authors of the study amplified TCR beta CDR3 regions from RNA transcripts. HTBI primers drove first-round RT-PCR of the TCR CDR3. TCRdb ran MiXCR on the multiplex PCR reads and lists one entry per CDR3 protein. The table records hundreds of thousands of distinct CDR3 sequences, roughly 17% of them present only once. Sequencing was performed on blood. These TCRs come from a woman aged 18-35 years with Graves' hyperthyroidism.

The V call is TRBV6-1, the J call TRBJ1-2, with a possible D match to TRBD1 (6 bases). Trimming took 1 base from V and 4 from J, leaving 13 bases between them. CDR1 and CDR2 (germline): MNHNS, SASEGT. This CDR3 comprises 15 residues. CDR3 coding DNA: TGTGCCAGCAGTGAAGTCTACAGGGAGGTCTATGGCTACACCTTC. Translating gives CASSEVYREVYGYTF.

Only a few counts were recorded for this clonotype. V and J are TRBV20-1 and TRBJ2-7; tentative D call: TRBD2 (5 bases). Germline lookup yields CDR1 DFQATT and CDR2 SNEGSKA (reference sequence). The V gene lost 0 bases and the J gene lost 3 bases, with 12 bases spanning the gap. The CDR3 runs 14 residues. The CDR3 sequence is CSARDSAEVYEQYF. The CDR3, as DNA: TGCAGTGCTAGAGATTCAGCGGAGGTCTACGAGCAGTACTTC.

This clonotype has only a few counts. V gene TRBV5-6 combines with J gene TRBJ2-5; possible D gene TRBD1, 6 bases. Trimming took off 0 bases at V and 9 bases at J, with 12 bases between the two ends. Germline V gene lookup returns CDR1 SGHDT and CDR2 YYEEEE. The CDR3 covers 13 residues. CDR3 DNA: TGTGCCAGCAGCTTGGGTCCAGAGGGGGCCCAGTACTTC. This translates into CASSLGPEGAQYF.

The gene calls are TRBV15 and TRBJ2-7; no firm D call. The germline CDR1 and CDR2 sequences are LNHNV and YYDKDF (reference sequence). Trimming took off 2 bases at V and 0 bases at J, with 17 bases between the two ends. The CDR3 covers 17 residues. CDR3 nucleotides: TGTGCCACCAGCAGATCGTTAACTCCCTGGGACTCCTACGAGCAGTACTTC. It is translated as CATSRSLTPWDSYEQYF.

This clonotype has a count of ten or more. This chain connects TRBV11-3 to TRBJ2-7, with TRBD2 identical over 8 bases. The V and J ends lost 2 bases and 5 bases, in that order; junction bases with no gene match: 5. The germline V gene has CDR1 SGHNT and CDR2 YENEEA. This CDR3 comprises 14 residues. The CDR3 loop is CASSLTAGAHEQYF. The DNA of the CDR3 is TGTGCCAGCAGCTTAACAGCGGGAGCCCACGAGCAGTACTTC. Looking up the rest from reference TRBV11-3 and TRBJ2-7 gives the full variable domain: EAGVVQSPRYKIIEKKQPVAFWCNPISGHNTLYWYLQNLGQGPELLIRYENEEAVDDSQLPKDRFSAERLKGVDSTLKIQPAELGDSAVYLCASSLTAGAHEQYFGPGTRLTVT.

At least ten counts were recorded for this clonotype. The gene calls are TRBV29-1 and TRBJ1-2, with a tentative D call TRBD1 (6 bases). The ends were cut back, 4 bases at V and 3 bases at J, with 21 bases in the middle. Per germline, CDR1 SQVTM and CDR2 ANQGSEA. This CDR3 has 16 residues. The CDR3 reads CSVVGGTGTDYYGYTF. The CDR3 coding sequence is TGCAGCGTTGTCGGGGGAACAGGGACCGACTACTATGGCTACACCTTC.

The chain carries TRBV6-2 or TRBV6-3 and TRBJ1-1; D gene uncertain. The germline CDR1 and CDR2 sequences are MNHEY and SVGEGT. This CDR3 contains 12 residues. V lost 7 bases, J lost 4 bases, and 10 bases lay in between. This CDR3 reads CASNLPGTEAFF. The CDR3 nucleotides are TGTGCCAGCAATCTACCCGGCACTGAAGCTTTCTTT.

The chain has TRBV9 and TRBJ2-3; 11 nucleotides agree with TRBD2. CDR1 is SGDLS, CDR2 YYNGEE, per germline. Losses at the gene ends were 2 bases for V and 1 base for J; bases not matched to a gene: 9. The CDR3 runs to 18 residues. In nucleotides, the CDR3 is TGTGCCAGCAGCGTCTTAGCGGGAGGGCCGGGAGGCACAGATACGCAGTATTTT. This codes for CASSVLAGGPGGTDTQYF.

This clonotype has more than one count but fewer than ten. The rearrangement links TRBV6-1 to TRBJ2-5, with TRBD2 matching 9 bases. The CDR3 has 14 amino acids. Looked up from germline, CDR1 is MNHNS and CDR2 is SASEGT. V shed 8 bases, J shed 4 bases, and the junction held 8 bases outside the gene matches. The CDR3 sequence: CASGAGGPRETQYF. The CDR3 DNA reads TGTGCCAGCGGGGCGGGGGGGCCAAGAGAGACCCAGTACTTC.

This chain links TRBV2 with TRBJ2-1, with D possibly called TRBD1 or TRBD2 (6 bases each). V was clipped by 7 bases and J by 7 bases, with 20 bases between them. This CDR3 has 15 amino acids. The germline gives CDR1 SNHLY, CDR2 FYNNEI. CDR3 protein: CASILDSRGGNEQFF. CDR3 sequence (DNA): TGTGCCAGCATCTTGGACTCCCGAGGGGGGAATGAGCAGTTCTTC.

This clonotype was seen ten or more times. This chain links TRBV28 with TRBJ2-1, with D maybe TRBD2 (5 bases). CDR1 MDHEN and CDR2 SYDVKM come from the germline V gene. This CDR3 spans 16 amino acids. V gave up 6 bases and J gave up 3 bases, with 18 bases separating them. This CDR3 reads CASSPPERTYYNEQFF. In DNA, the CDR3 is TGTGCCAGCAGCCCCCCTGAGCGGACCTACTACAATGAGCAGTTCTTC. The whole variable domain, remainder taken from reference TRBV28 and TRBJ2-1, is DVKVTQSSRYLVKRTGEKVFLECVQDMDHENMFWYRQDPGLGLRLIYFSYDVKMKEKGDIPEGYSVSREKKERFSLILESASTNQTSMYLCASSPPERTYYNEQFFGPGTRLTVL.

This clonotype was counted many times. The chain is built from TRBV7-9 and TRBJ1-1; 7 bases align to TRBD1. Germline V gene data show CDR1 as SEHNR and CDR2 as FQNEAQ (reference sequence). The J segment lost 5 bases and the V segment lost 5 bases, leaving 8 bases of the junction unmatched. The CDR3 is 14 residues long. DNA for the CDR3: TGTGCCAGCAGCGAAGGACAGGTTAAAACTGAAGCTTTCTTT. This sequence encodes CASSEGQVKTEAFF.

In nucleotides, the CDR3 is TGTGCCACCAGTGATCTACTAGAAAAGCAGTTCTTC. Translating gives CATSDLLEKQFF. The J gene is TRBJ2-1, the V gene TRBV24-1, with a weak D call TRBD2 (5 bases). The V and J ends lost 3 bases and 11 bases respectively, with 10 bases between them. From germline, CDR1 is KGHDR and CDR2 SFDVKD. The CDR3 has 12 amino acids.